These 2 T cell receptor beta chains came from one sample sequenced in a study of T cell responses to AZD1222 COVID-19 vaccine. Produced via immunoSEQ multiplex PCR; TCRdb's table is partial and in-frame only. This sample has tens of thousands of clones; roughly 90% occur once, and the top ten carry approximately 22%. Sequenced material: peripheral blood, taken on day 0 of AZD1222 vaccination. These receptors were obtained from an adult in good health.

The genes are TRBV7-8 and TRBJ2-1; D is ambiguous. The CDR3 sequence is 16 residues long. The germline gives CDR1 SGHVS, CDR2 FQNEAQ. V gave up 5 bases and J gave up 0 bases, with 14 bases separating them. The CDR3 nucleotides are TGTGCCAGCAGCAGAAACAACGCAAACTCCTACAATGAGCAGTTCTTC. Translated, it gives CASSRNNANSYNEQFF.

This sequence joins TRBV6-5 and TRBJ2-1; the D gene is possibly TRBD1 (6 bases). The CDR3 length is 12 residues. With 7 bases removed from V and 5 bases from J, the gap between germline ends came to 9 bases. Germline V gene lookup returns CDR1 MNHEY and CDR2 SVGAGI. The chain's CDR3 is CASTAGDNEQFF. The CDR3 DNA sequence: TGTGCCAGCACAGCAGGGGACAATGAGCAGTTCTTC.